What follows are 14 T cell receptor beta chains derived from one specimen sequenced in a study of T-cell memory formation after mild COVID-19. One entry per CDR3 protein, called by TCRdb with MiXCR from the 5' RACE reads. The sample gives fewer than 30,000 distinct CDR3 sequences, approximately 12% of which show up once; around 15% is in the top ten. The sample taken for sequencing was PBMCs or a T cell subset sorted from them (not recorded which). All receptors derive from an adult woman who had mild COVID-19 (a few samples of this study predate the infection). Cell type and time point are not known.

This clonotype is medium-sized within its sample. The chain couples TRBV7-9 to TRBJ2-5; either TRBD1 or TRBD2 may supply D (6 bases each). CDR3 length: 13 residues. Germline CDR1 is SEHNR and CDR2 is FQNEAQ (reference sequence). V lost 6 bases, J lost 5 bases, and 13 bases lay in between. Here the CDR3 DNA reads TGTGCCAGCAGGAACAGGGAGGAGGAGACCCAGTACTTC. It encodes CASRNREEETQYF.

This clonotype was picked up many times. J is TRBJ1-5 and V is TRBV6-6, with TRBD1 matching over 10 bases. V gave up 4 bases and J gave up 3 bases; unmatched junction bases: 9. This CDR3 has 17 amino acids. Germline V gene lookup returns CDR1 MNHNY and CDR2 SVGAGI (reference sequence). The CDR3 loop reads CASSSASGTGVNQPQHF. In DNA form, the CDR3 reads TGTGCCAGCAGTTCCGCCTCCGGGACAGGGGTCAATCAGCCCCAGCATTTT.

This clonotype was counted many times. The CDR3: CASSPTVNQPQHF. The CDR3 nucleotides read TGCGCCAGCAGCCCGACAGTCAATCAGCCCCAGCATTTT. The chain employs TRBV4-1 and TRBJ1-5; D may be TRBD1 (5 bases). V dropped 4 bases and J dropped 3 bases, with 7 bases sitting between them. The CDR3 runs 13 residues. Per germline, CDR1 MGHRA and CDR2 YSYEKL.

This clonotype was detected ten times or more. The chain employs TRBV20-1 and TRBJ2-3, with D possibly matching TRBD1 (5 bases). Per germline, CDR1 DFQATT and CDR2 SNEGSKA (reference sequence). This CDR3 has 12 amino acids. Trimming removed 3 bases at V and 5 bases at J, with 9 bases between. The CDR3 loop reads CSASNRRDTQYF. The DNA for the CDR3 is TGCAGTGCTAGCAACAGGAGAGATACGCAGTATTTT.

This clonotype was detected many times. V usage is TRBV9 and J usage is TRBJ2-5; D remains unclear. Between the trimmed V and J ends, which lost 3 bases and 2 bases, there was a span of 17 bases. The germline V gene has CDR1 SGDLS and CDR2 YYNGEE. The CDR3 has 16 amino acids. The CDR3 loop is CASSANPAYPQETQYF. The CDR3 region has the DNA TGTGCCAGCAGCGCTAACCCCGCCTACCCTCAAGAGACCCAGTACTTC.

This clonotype was seen ten or more times. The chain couples TRBV2 to TRBJ2-7; D not resolved. V was pared by 5 bases and J by 0 bases, with 11 bases between. The V gene's germline CDR1 is SNHLY and CDR2 FYNNEI. This CDR3 has 14 amino acids. CDR3: CASSRTDLSYEQYF. CDR3 DNA sequence: TGTGCCAGCAGTAGGACGGACCTCTCCTACGAGCAGTACTTC.

This clonotype was picked up many times. The chain recombines TRBV9 with TRBJ1-3; D is ambiguous. This CDR3 has 19 amino acids. Germline lookup yields CDR1 SGDLS and CDR2 YYNGEE. Trimming left V 1 base short and J 1 base short, with 21 bases between. The DNA for the CDR3 is TGTGCCAGCAGCGTAACTCCGGTCATACAAACAGAATCTGGAAACACCATATATTTT. Protein: CASSVTPVIQTESGNTIYF.

This clonotype is labeled medium-sized. CDR3 loop: CATSRQGFGYTF. The CDR3 nucleotides are TGTGCCACCAGTCGCCAGGGTTTTGGCTACACCTTC. The chain combines TRBV24-1 with TRBJ1-2; tentatively, D is TRBD1 (5 bases). Trimming cost V 6 bases and J 7 bases, with 11 bases left between them. The CDR3 covers 12 residues. CDR1 is KGHDR, CDR2 SFDVKD, per germline.

In its sample, this clonotype was seen many times. The chain joins TRBV4-1 to TRBJ2-1; D might be TRBD2 (5 bases). The CDR3 sequence is 13 residues long. Trimming pared 0 bases from V and 9 bases from J, leaving 9 bases between. The germline V gene has CDR1 MGHRA and CDR2 YSYEKL. CDR3 in amino acids: CASSQDWAGEQFF. The DNA of the CDR3 is TGCGCCAGCAGCCAAGATTGGGCGGGTGAGCAGTTCTTC.

This clonotype has a count of ten or more. The chain combines TRBV7-9 with TRBJ1-2; TRBD1 might be the D (6 bases). The CDR3 length is 15 residues. The V gene's germline CDR1 is SEHNR and CDR2 FQNEAQ (reference sequence). The V gene lost 5 bases and the J gene lost 6 bases, with 19 bases spanning the gap. For the CDR3, the DNA is TGTGCCAGCAGCGCCGCGACAGGATGGGTTGATGGCTACACCTTC. This gives the protein CASSAATGWVDGYTF.

This clonotype was observed at least ten times. V and J are TRBV7-8 and TRBJ2-7; 11 positions agree with TRBD2. CDR3 size: 16 residues. CDR1 is SGHVS and CDR2 is FQNEAQ in the germline V gene. Trimming took 6 bases from V and 7 from J; bases not matched to a gene: 14. Written as DNA, the CDR3 is TGTGCCAGCAGTACGCCGGGACTAGCGGTCCCTAGGGAGCAGTACTTC. Its protein is CASSTPGLAVPREQYF. The full variable domain, rest sourced from reference TRBV7-8 and TRBJ2-7, is GAGVSQSPRYKVAKRGQDVALRCDPISGHVSLFWYQQALGQGPEFLTYFQNEAQLDKSGLPSDRFFAERPEGSVSTLKIQRTQQEDSAVYLCASSTPGLAVPREQYFGPGTRLTVT.

Relative to its sample, this clonotype is medium-sized (0.01 to 0.1%). The chain combines TRBV7-9 with TRBJ2-3, with 9 positions matching TRBD2. This CDR3 comprises 17 residues. Germline trimming cut 3 bases from V and 3 bases from J; bases unmatched to any gene: 10. The germline CDR1 and CDR2 sequences are SEHNR and FQNEAQ (reference sequence). The CDR3 spells CASSLGSSGSRTDTQYF. CDR3 bases: TGTGCCAGCAGCTTGGGGAGTAGCGGGAGTAGGACAGATACGCAGTATTTT.

In this sample, this clonotype is medium-sized. V and J are TRBV7-9 and TRBJ2-3; D is ambiguous. This CDR3 has 14 residues. With 0 bases removed from V and 1 base from J, the gap between germline ends came to 5 bases. From germline, CDR1 is SEHNR and CDR2 FQNEAQ (reference sequence). CDR3: CASSLAGRTDTQYF. The CDR3 DNA reads as TGTGCCAGCAGCTTAGCGGGCCGCACAGATACGCAGTATTTT.

This clonotype was detected many times. The rearrangement links TRBV11-3 to TRBJ2-1; D call uncertain. The germline CDR1 and CDR2 sequences are SGHNT and YENEEA. V was clipped by 0 bases and J by 0 bases, with 6 bases between them. The CDR3 has 15 amino acids. Here the CDR3 reads CASSLESASYNEQFF. In DNA, the CDR3 is TGTGCCAGCAGCTTAGAGTCCGCCTCCTACAATGAGCAGTTCTTC. Filled out from reference TRBV11-3 and TRBJ2-1, the complete variable domain reads EAGVVQSPRYKIIEKKQPVAFWCNPISGHNTLYWYLQNLGQGPELLIRYENEEAVDDSQLPKDRFSAERLKGVDSTLKIQPAELGDSAVYLCASSLESASYNEQFFGPGTRLTVL.